This T cell receptor beta chain was identified in a study of blood T cell repertoires in COVID-19. This CDR3 contains 14 residues. V lost 3 bases to trimming and J lost 7 bases, with 13 bases between them. From germline, CDR1 is DFQATT and CDR2 SNEGSKA (reference sequence). Assay: immunoSEQ multiplex PCR; the TCRdb copy retains only in-frame clones and omits some. The table lists a few hundred thousand clones, 80% to 90% of them singletons. The chain couples TRBV20-1 to TRBJ1-6; a weak D match, TRBD1 (6 bases). The sequence was obtained from a man under 40 who had recovered from COVID-19. Sequenced input: PBMCs or T cells enriched from blood (not recorded which). The CDR3, as DNA: TGCAGTGCTAGTCGAGGACAGCTAAATTCACCCCTCCACTTT. This encodes CSASRGQLNSPLHF.